These 6 T cell receptor beta chains originate from one sample sequenced in a study of TIL therapy for anti-PD-1-resistant metastatic lung cancer (dated by TCRdb to 2020 to 2023). TCR beta CDR3 regions were amplified from genomic DNA with the immunoSEQ v3 hsTCRB kit using bias-controlled multiplex PCR. TCRdb retrieved this table from immuneACCESS and kept in-frame rearrangements only. Not all clones are present; in checked studies, unresolved V genes account for under half, and no reason is known for the remainder. A total of about 50,000 clones appear in this sample, 70% to 85% of them only once. In total, the top ten clones hold about 5% of the sample. What this sample's time point label stands for: pre-treatment sample, taken before nivolumab and TIL therapy. This sample comprised blood, obtained at baseline. The source is a woman between 25 and 85 years old with non-small cell lung cancer.

V usage is TRBV7-8 and J usage is TRBJ2-1; 16 bases line up with TRBD2. J was trimmed by 4 bases and V by 4 bases; bases with no gene match: 4. Germline loops: CDR1 SGHVS, CDR2 FQNEAQ. The CDR3 runs to 17 residues. The CDR3 is CASSSGTSGGGYNEQFF. The CDR3 nucleotides read TGTGCCAGCAGCTCCGGGACTAGCGGGGGGGGATACAATGAGCAGTTCTTC.

V gene TRBV19 combines with J gene TRBJ1-2, with 7 bases aligning to TRBD1. Germline CDR1 LNHDA, CDR2 SQIVND (reference sequence). The CDR3 extends over 15 amino acids. V trimming: 4 bases; J trimming: 6 bases; junction bases outside the gene matches: 11. The CDR3 spells CASSRPRDSRNGYTF. The CDR3 nucleotides read TGTGCCAGTAGTAGGCCCCGGGACAGCAGAAATGGCTACACCTTC. The variable domain in full, completed from reference TRBV19 and TRBJ1-2, reads DGGITQSPKYLFRKEGQNVTLSCEQNLNHDAMYWYRQDPGQGLRLIYYSQIVNDFQKGDIAEGYSVSREKKESFPLTVTSAQKNPTAFYLCASSRPRDSRNGYTFGSGTRLTVV.

This chain joins TRBV7-9 and TRBJ1-2; no clear D. This CDR3 contains 12 residues. V shed 4 bases and J shed 8 bases, with 11 bases lying between them. Per germline, CDR1 SEHNR and CDR2 FQNEAQ (reference sequence). This CDR3 reads CASSSARGGYTF. Here the CDR3 DNA reads TGTGCCAGCAGCTCGGCCCGCGGAGGCTACACCTTC.

The rearrangement joins TRBV2 to TRBJ2-5; D could derive from TRBD1 or TRBD2 (6 bases each). The germline V gene encodes CDR1 SNHLY and CDR2 FYNNEI. Deletions cut 3 bases from V and 1 base from J, with 12 bases between. The CDR3 has 15 amino acids. The CDR3 reads CASSDNWGAQETQYF. The CDR3 nucleotides are TGTGCCAGCAGTGATAATTGGGGGGCCCAAGAGACCCAGTACTTC.

The J gene is TRBJ1-5, the V gene TRBV28; no clear D. Germline V gives CDR1 MDHEN, CDR2 SYDVKM. The V end was cut by 2 bases, the J end by 2 bases, with 16 bases between. CDR3 length: 17 amino acids. The CDR3 sequence is CASSLVGPGYRNQPQHF. In nucleotides, the CDR3 is TGTGCCAGCAGTTTAGTGGGCCCGGGATATCGCAATCAGCCCCAGCATTTT.

This rearrangement joins TRBV19 to TRBJ2-1; perhaps TRBD1 as D (5 bases). V was shortened by 8 bases and J by 8 bases, with 19 bases between the two germline ends. The CDR3 sequence is 14 residues long. Germline CDR1 LNHDA, CDR2 SQIVND (reference sequence). The CDR3 region is CASAFTGGSYEQFF. The CDR3 region has the DNA TGTGCCAGTGCCTTCACAGGCGGCTCTTATGAGCAGTTCTTC.